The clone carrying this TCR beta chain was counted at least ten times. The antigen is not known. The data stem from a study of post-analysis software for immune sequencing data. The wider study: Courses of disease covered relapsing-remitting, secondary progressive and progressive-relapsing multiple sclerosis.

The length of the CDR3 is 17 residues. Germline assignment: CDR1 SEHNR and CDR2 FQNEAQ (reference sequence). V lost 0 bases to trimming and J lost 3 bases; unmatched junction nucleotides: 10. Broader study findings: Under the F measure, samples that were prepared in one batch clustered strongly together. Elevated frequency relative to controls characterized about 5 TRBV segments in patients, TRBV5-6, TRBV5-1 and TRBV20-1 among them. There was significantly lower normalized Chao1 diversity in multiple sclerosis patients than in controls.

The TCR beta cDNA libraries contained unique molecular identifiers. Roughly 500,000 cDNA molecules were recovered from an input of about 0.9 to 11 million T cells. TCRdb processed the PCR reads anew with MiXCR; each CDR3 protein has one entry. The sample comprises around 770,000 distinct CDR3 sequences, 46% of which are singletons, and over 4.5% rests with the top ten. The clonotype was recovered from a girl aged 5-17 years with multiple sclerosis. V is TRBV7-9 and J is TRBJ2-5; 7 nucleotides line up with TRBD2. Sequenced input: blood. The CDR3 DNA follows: TGTGCCAGCAGCTTAGCCGAGCGACTTCTAGCGGAAGAGACCCAGTACTTC. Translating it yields CASSLAERLLAEETQYF.